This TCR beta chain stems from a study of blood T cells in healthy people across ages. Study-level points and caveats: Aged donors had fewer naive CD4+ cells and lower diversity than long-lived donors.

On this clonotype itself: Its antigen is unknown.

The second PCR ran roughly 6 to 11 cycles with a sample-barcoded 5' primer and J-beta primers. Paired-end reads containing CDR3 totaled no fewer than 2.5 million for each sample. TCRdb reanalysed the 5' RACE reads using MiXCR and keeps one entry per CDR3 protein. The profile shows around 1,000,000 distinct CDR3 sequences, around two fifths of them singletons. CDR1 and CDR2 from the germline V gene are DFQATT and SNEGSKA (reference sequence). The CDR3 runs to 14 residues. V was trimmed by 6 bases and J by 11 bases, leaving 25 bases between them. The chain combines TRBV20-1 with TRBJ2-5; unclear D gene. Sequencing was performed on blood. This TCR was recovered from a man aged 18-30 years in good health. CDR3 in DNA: TGCAGTGCGGCCTGGGTTAGCTCCTACAATGAGCAGTACTTC. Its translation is CSAAWVSSYNEQYF.